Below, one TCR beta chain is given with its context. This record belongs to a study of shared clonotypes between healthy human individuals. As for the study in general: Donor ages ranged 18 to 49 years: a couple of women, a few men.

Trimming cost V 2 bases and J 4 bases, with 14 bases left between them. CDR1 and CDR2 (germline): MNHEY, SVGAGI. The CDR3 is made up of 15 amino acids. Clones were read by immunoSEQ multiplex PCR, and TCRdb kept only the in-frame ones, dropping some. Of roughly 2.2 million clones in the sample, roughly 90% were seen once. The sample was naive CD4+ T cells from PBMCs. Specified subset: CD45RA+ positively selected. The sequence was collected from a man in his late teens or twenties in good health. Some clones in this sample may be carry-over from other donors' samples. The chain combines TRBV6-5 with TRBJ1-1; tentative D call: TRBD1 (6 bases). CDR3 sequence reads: CASSYAPLGGTEAFF. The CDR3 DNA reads TGTGCCAGCAGTTACGCTCCCCTAGGGGGCACTGAAGCTTTCTTT.